This T cell receptor (beta chain) is drawn from a study of cytomegalovirus exposure and HLA in healthy donors. Study results and caveats: A later analysis found most CMV-associated TCR beta chains apparently HLA-restricted. Only CMV serostatus was available as immune exposure information.

Germline CDR1 and CDR2: MNHEY and SVGAGI. This CDR3 contains 11 residues. PCR involved 60 Vbeta and 13 Jbeta primers. TCRdb's copy holds only in-frame clones and misses some; the assay was immunoSEQ multiplex PCR. The table lists just under 70,000 clones, approximately 78% of them singletons. Donors consisted of healthy bone marrow donors. A note on this clone: What it binds is not known.

The TCR comes from a human donor in good health. This sequence joins TRBV6-5 and TRBJ2-5, with 8 nucleotides matching TRBD2. The DNA end is more similar to TRBJ2-7, so the J call may be wrong. Sequencing was performed on PBMCs. The DNA for the CDR3 is TGTGCCAGCATACGGGGGGGCGAGCAGTACTTC. This codes for CASIRGGEQYF.